The 3 T cell receptor beta chains listed next were all sequenced from one sample in a study of T cells in Graves' hyperthyroidism and ophthalmopathy. The source material, RNA transcripts, was used to amplify TCR beta CDR3 regions. The HTBI primer set was used in a first-round RT-PCR of the TCR CDR3. Using its own MiXCR run on the multiplex PCR reads, TCRdb lists one record per CDR3 protein. The sample has roughly 510,000 distinct CDR3 sequences, more than 20% seen once. Sequenced input: blood. Receptors originate from a man between 18 and 35 years old with Graves' hyperthyroidism.

This clonotype showed up many times. This chain links TRBV28 with TRBJ2-5; D ambiguous. V lost 3 bases and J 5 bases, leaving 4 bases between the germline ends. Germline loops: CDR1 MDHEN, CDR2 SYDVKM. The CDR3 length is 11 residues. The CDR3 spells CASSFLETQYF. In DNA, the CDR3 is TGTGCCAGCAGTTTTCTTGAGACCCAGTACTTC.

This clonotype was counted between two and nine times. The chain combines TRBV11-2 with TRBJ2-7; 7 nucleotides agree with TRBD2. The germline V gene encodes CDR1 SGHAT and CDR2 FQNNGV. V trimming: 0 bases; J trimming: 4 bases; junction bases outside the gene matches: 12. The CDR3 length is 17 residues. CDR3 residues: CASSLDFGLGLVYEQYF. The CDR3 DNA is TGTGCCAGCAGCTTAGATTTCGGACTAGGTTTGGTGTACGAGCAGTACTTC.

This clonotype was counted many times. This rearrangement joins TRBV28 to TRBJ1-5; 10 bases are shared with TRBD1. This CDR3 comprises 17 residues. Germline lookup yields CDR1 MDHEN and CDR2 SYDVKM. Trimming at V came to 5 bases and at J to 6 bases, leaving 13 bases not matched to a gene. The CDR3 DNA reads TGTGCCAGCAGTCCACCTGGGGGGACAGGGGTGAGTCAGCCCCAGCATTTT. This gives the protein CASSPPGGTGVSQPQHF.